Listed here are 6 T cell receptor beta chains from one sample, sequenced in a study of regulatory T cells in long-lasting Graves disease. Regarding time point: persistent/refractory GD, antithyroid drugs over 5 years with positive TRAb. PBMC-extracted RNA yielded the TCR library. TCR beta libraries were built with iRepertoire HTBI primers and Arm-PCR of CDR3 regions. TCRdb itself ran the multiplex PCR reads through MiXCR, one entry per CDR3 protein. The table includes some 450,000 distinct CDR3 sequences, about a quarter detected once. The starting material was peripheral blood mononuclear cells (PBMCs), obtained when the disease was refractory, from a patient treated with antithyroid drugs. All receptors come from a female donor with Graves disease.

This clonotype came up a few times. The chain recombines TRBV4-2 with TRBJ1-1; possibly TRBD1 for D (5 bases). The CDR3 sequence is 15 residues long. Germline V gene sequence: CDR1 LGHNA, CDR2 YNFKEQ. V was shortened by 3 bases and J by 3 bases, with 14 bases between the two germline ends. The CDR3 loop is CASSQGPGGDTEAFF. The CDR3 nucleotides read TGTGCCAGCAGCCAGGGACCCGGAGGAGACACTGAAGCTTTCTTT.

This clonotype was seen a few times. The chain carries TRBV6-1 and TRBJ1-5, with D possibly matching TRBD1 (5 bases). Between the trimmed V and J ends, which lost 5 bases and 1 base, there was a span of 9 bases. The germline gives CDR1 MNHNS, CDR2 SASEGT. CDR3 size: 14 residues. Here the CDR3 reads CASSPGFSNQPQHF. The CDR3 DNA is TGTGCCAGCAGTCCAGGGTTCAGCAATCAGCCCCAGCATTTT.

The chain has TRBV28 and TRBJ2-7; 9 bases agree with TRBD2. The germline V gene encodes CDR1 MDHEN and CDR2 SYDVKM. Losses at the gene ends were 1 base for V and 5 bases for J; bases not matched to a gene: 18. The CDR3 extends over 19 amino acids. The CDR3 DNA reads TGTGCCAGCAGTTTATTAGCGGGGGCGGTAGCGGGAGTGCTGAACGAGCAGTACTTC. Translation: CASSLLAGAVAGVLNEQYF.

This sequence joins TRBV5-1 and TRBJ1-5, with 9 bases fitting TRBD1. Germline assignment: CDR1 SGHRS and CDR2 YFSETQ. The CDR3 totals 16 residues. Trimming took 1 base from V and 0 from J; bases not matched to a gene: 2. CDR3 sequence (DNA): TGCGCCAGCAGCTTGACAGGGGGCATTAGCAATCAGCCCCAGCATTTT. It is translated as CASSLTGGISNQPQHF.

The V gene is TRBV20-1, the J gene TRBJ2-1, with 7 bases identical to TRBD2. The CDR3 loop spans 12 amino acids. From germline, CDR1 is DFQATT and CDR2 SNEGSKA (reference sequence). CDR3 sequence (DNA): TGCATCCCTAGCGGTAGCCACAATGAGCAGTTCTTC. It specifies CIPSGSHNEQFF.

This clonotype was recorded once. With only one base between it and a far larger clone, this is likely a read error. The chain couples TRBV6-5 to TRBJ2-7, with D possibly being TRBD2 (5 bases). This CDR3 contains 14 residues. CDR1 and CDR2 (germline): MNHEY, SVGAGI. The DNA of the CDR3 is TGTGCCGGCAGCACGTCGGGATCCTCCTACGAGCAGTACTTC. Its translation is CAGSTSGSSYEQYF.